These 24 T cell receptor beta chains share one sample of origin, sequenced in a study of blood T cells in healthy people across ages. Together with a sample-barcoded 5' primer, a J-beta primer mix was included in a second PCR lasting about 7 to 12 cycles. From the 5' RACE reads, TCRdb called clonotypes with MiXCR, one entry per CDR3 protein. This sample has roughly 730,000 distinct CDR3 sequences, with 56% found just once. The sample was blood. These receptors all stem from a man in his forties in good health.

The chain combines TRBV12-3 or TRBV12-4 with TRBJ1-1, with D possibly matching TRBD1 (5 bases). With 2 bases removed from V and 3 bases from J, the gap between germline ends came to 10 bases. The CDR3 loop spans 14 amino acids. DNA for the CDR3: TGTGCCAGCAGTTTACAGGGCGCCCACACTGAAGCTTTCTTT. This sequence encodes CASSLQGAHTEAFF.

This clonotype was seen more than once but under ten times. This rearrangement joins TRBV4-1 to TRBJ2-7; D ambiguous. The CDR3 runs to 16 residues. Per germline, CDR1 MGHRA and CDR2 YSYEKL. Trimming removed 4 bases from V and 2 bases from J, with 18 bases in between. CDR3 sequence (DNA): TGCGCCAGCAGCCCCGTGGCACAAGTAGGCGCCTACGAGCAGTACTTC. Its translation: CASSPVAQVGAYEQYF.

CDR3: CASKLVNSPLHF. The DNA of the CDR3 is TGTGCCAGCAAGCTCGTGAATTCACCCCTCCACTTT. The J gene is TRBJ1-6, the V gene TRBV27; D remains unclear. CDR3 length equals 12 residues. With 7 bases removed from V and 7 bases from J, the gap between germline ends came to 8 bases. Germline V gene sequence: CDR1 MNHEY, CDR2 SMNVEV (reference sequence).

The gene calls are TRBV28 and TRBJ2-5; tentatively, D is TRBD1 (6 bases). Trimming pared 6 bases from V and 2 bases from J, leaving 16 bases between. Germline CDR1 MDHEN, CDR2 SYDVKM. CDR3 length: 15 residues. As DNA, the CDR3 is TGTGCCAGCAGCCCTACAGGAAGGGGGCAAGAGACCCAGTACTTC. Translated, it gives CASSPTGRGQETQYF.

The rearrangement links TRBV6-6 to TRBJ1-1; unclear D gene. Germline V gives CDR1 MNHNY, CDR2 SVGAGI (reference sequence). The V gene lost 5 bases and the J gene lost 7 bases, with 8 bases spanning the gap. The CDR3 runs to 11 residues. DNA of the CDR3: TGTGCCAGCAGTGTACAAATTGAAGCTTTCTTT. Translating gives CASSVQIEAFF.

This clonotype was counted between two and nine times. The V gene is TRBV12-3 or TRBV12-4, the J gene TRBJ2-6; a possible D gene is TRBD1 (6 bases). The CDR3 has 16 residues. V dropped 4 bases and J dropped 2 bases, with 12 bases sitting between them. The CDR3 loop reads CASSSSRGTGANVLTF. CDR3 DNA sequence: TGTGCCAGCAGTTCCAGCAGGGGTACTGGGGCCAACGTCCTGACTTTC.

The chain links TRBV20-1 to TRBJ1-1, with D maybe TRBD1 (6 bases). Germline CDR1 is DFQATT and CDR2 is SNEGSKA (reference sequence). V dropped 6 bases and J dropped 1 base, with 15 bases sitting between them. This CDR3 has 14 residues. In nucleotides, the CDR3 is TGCAGTGCCCCTAAGGGGGTGGGGAACACTGAAGCTTTCTTT. Translating it yields CSAPKGVGNTEAFF.

The V call is TRBV6-6, the J call TRBJ2-3, with 9 bases fitting TRBD1. This CDR3 is built from 15 residues. Looked up from germline, CDR1 is MNHNY and CDR2 is SVGAGI (reference sequence). The trim removed 5 bases at V and 6 bases at J, leaving 9 bases unmatched. CDR3 nucleotides: TGTGCCAGCAGTGGGCCACAGGGGGCGCGGGATACGCAGTATTTT. It translates to CASSGPQGARDTQYF.

The chain employs TRBV12-3 or TRBV12-4 and TRBJ2-4; 7 bases match TRBD2. There are 18 residues in the CDR3. Losses at the gene ends were 3 bases for V and 1 base for J; bases not matched to a gene: 12. DNA for the CDR3: TGTGCCAGCAGTTTGGCCTCGGGAGGAGTTATGGCCAAAAACATTCAGTACTTC. This codes for CASSLASGGVMAKNIQYF.

This clonotype was found a few times. The V gene is TRBV2, the J gene TRBJ1-1; no firm D call. Trimming took 8 bases from V and 3 from J, leaving 7 bases between them. CDR1 is SNHLY, CDR2 FYNNEI, per germline. This CDR3 contains 11 residues. CDR3 in DNA: TGTGCCAGCCGCCGGGACACTGAAGCTTTCTTT. Protein: CASRRDTEAFF. The full variable domain, completed using reference TRBV2 and TRBJ1-1, is EPEVTQTPSHQVTQMGQEVILRCVPISNHLYFYWYRQILGQKVEFLVSFYNNEISEKSEIFDDQFSVERPDGSNFTLKIRSTKLEDSAMYFCASRRDTEAFFGQGTRLTVV.

This clonotype has a handful of counts. The chain carries TRBV7-6 and TRBJ2-5; 7 nucleotides agree with TRBD2. Looked up from germline, CDR1 is SGHVS and CDR2 is FNYEAQ. CDR3 length equals 16 residues. The V and J ends lost 0 bases and 5 bases, in that order; junction bases with no gene match: 9. The CDR3 sequence is CASSLAVGGSKETQYF. CDR3 in DNA: TGTGCCAGCAGCTTAGCGGTAGGCGGGAGTAAGGAGACCCAGTACTTC.

This chain links TRBV6-1 with TRBJ1-5; 9 bases match TRBD1. J was trimmed by 9 bases and V by 3 bases; bases with no gene match: 12. Per germline, CDR1 MNHNS and CDR2 SASEGT. The CDR3 covers 16 residues. The CDR3 sequence: CASSDGTGSGHGPQHF. DNA for the CDR3: TGTGCCAGCAGTGACGGGACAGGGTCTGGTCATGGGCCCCAGCATTTT.

J is TRBJ1-2 and V is TRBV7-9; D is possibly TRBD1 (5 bases). Deletions cut 1 base from V and 4 bases from J, with 19 bases between. The length of the CDR3 is 17 residues. Germline CDR1 and CDR2: SEHNR and FQNEAQ (reference sequence). In DNA form, the CDR3 reads TGTGCCAGCAGCTTAGGTGGCGCAAGGGGCGGGAGCTATGGCTACACCTTC. Residues: CASSLGGARGGSYGYTF.

The V and J genes are TRBV10-3 and TRBJ2-1; a weak D match, TRBD2 (5 bases). Trimming cost V 2 bases and J 3 bases, with 11 bases left between them. The germline V gene encodes CDR1 ENHRY and CDR2 SYGVKD. The CDR3 spans 15 residues. Here the CDR3 DNA reads TGTGCCATCAGTGAGGAGGAGAGGGACTACAATGAGCAGTTCTTC. As protein: CAISEEERDYNEQFF.

This chain uses TRBV10-3 with TRBJ2-1; 9 bases agree with TRBD1. The CDR3 extends over 17 amino acids. Unmatched junction bases numbered 10, after V lost 2 bases and J lost 5 bases. CDR1 ENHRY and CDR2 SYGVKD come from the germline V gene. The CDR3 coding sequence is TGTGCCATCAGTGAGCCTGACAGGGGGAGAAGGGACAATGAGCAGTTCTTC. Its translation: CAISEPDRGRRDNEQFF.

CDR3 DNA: TGTGCCAGCAGTTTAGGGACAGGTACTCTGGAGACCCAGTACTTC. This gives the protein CASSLGTGTLETQYF. The chain is built from TRBV28 and TRBJ2-5, with 8 nucleotides matching TRBD1. CDR1 MDHEN and CDR2 SYDVKM come from the germline V gene. The CDR3 is made up of 15 amino acids. Trimming took 2 bases from V and 5 from J; bases not matched to a gene: 7.

The V gene is TRBV18, the J gene TRBJ2-2, with D perhaps matching TRBD1 (5 bases). The CDR3 totals 16 residues. The V gene's germline CDR1 is KGHSH and CDR2 LQKENI. V was clipped by 3 bases and J by 2 bases, with 13 bases between them. The CDR3 protein is CASSPLSGSNTGELFF. In DNA, the CDR3 is TGTGCCAGCTCACCTCTTTCAGGGTCCAACACCGGGGAGCTGTTTTTT.

In its sample, this clonotype was seen a few times. The chain uses TRBV29-1 and TRBJ1-2, with D possibly TRBD1 on 5 matching bases. The CDR3 is made up of 13 amino acids. Germline loops: CDR1 SQVTM, CDR2 ANQGSEA. The germline V and J ends were trimmed by 4 bases and 2 bases, with 11 bases remaining between them. The CDR3 nucleotides are TGCAGCGTTGCCATCAACAGGAACTATGGCTACACCTTC. The encoded protein is CSVAINRNYGYTF.

The genes are TRBV12-3 or TRBV12-4 and TRBJ1-5; D ambiguous. This CDR3 has 14 residues. Trimming took 0 bases from V and 7 from J, leaving 10 bases between them. Here the CDR3 DNA reads TGTGCCAGCAGTTTAGCGGGTCCCGGGCAGCCCCAGCATTTT. This sequence encodes CASSLAGPGQPQHF.

This clonotype has a count of ten or more. The V and J genes are TRBV12-3 or TRBV12-4 and TRBJ1-1; D remains unclear. Between the trimmed V and J ends, which lost 2 bases and 0 bases, there was a span of 10 bases. The CDR3 is 15 residues long. This CDR3 reads CASSLSDWLNTEAFF. DNA for the CDR3: TGTGCCAGCAGTTTAAGTGATTGGTTGAACACTGAAGCTTTCTTT.

This clonotype was detected a few times. The chain couples TRBV7-2 to TRBJ2-7; TRBD1 aligns across 10 bases. CDR3 size: 14 residues. V shed 5 bases and J 4 bases; nucleotides not matched to a gene: 5. Germline assignment: CDR1 SGHTA and CDR2 FQGNSA. The CDR3: CASSPTGGKYEQYF. The DNA for the CDR3 is TGTGCCAGCAGCCCGACAGGGGGCAAGTACGAGCAGTACTTC.

The CDR3 sequence is CASSYDGGRGETQYF. CDR3 DNA: TGTGCCAGCAGTTACGATGGGGGGCGAGGGGAGACCCAGTACTTC. This chain uses TRBV6-6 with TRBJ2-5; the D call may be TRBD1 or TRBD2 (6 bases each). CDR3 length: 15 amino acids. The V gene's germline CDR1 is MNHNY and CDR2 SVGAGI (reference sequence). V was clipped by 2 bases and J by 5 bases, with 15 bases between them.

The chain has TRBV9 and TRBJ1-2; tentatively, D is TRBD1 (6 bases). There are 17 residues in the CDR3. V lost 0 bases, J lost 5 bases, and 20 bases lay in between. From germline, CDR1 is SGDLS and CDR2 YYNGEE. The CDR3 is CASSVEWRGRGRYGYTF. The CDR3 DNA reads as TGTGCCAGCAGCGTAGAGTGGAGAGGCAGGGGAAGATATGGCTACACCTTC.

The chain uses TRBV6-2 or TRBV6-3 and TRBJ1-6; 11 bases align to TRBD1. This CDR3 has 16 amino acids. Germline loops: CDR1 MNHEY, CDR2 SVGEGT. The J segment lost 7 bases and the V segment lost 2 bases, leaving 4 bases of the junction unmatched. The CDR3 DNA follows: TGTGCCAGCAGTTACATCGGGACAGGGGGAAATTCACCCCTCCACTTT. This translates into CASSYIGTGGNSPLHF.